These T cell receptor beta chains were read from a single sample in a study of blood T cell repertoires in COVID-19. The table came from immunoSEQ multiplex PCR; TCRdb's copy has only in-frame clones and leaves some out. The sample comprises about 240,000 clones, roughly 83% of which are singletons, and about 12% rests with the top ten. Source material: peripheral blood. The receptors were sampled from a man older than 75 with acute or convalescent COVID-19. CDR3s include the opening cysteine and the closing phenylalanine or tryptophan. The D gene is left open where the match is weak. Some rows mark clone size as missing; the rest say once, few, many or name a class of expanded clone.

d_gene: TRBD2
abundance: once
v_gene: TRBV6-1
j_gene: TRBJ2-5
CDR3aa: CASSEGASSGRKTQYF
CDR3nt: TGTGCCAGCAGCGAAGGTGCGTCTAGCGGGAGGAAGACCCAGTACTTC

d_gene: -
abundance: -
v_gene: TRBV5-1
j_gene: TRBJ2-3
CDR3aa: CASSVPGGAPTDTQYF
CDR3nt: TGCGCCAGCAGCGTACCTGGGGGGGCCCCCACAGATACGCAGTATTTT

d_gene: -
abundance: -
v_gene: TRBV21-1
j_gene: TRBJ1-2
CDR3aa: CASPPGNRVDYGYTF
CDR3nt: TGTGCCAGCCCCCCGGGGAACAGGGTAGACTATGGCTACACCTTC

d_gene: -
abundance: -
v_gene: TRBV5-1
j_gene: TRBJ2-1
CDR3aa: CASSSRGYNEQFF
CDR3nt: TGCGCCAGCAGCTCTAGGGGGTACAATGAGCAGTTCTTC

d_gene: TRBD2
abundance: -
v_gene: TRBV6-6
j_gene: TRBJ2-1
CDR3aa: CASSPAGGYNEQFF
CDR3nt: TGTGCCAGCAGCCCAGCGGGGGGCTACAATGAGCAGTTCTTC

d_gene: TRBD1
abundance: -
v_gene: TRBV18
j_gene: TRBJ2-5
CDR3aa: CASSPRTGVGQETQYF
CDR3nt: TGTGCCAGCTCACCCCGGACAGGAGTGGGACAAGAGACCCAGTACTTC

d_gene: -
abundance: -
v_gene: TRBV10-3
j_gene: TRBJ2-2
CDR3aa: CAISSLLTTFGNTGELFF
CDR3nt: TGTGCCATCAGCTCCCTACTAACAACCTTTGGGAACACCGGGGAGCTGTTTTTT

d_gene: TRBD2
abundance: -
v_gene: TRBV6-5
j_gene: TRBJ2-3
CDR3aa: CASSFGGSGTDTQYF
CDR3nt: TGTGCCAGCAGTTTTGGCGGGAGTGGCACAGATACGCAGTATTTT

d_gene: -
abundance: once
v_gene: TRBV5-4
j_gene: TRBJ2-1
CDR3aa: CASNNHGRGLGNEQFF
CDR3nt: TGTGCCAGCAACAACCATGGAAGGGGCCTGGGGAATGAGCAGTTCTTC

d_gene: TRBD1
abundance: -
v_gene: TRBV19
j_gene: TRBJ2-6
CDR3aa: CASRTGSGANVLTF
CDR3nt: TGTGCCAGTAGGACAGGGTCAGGGGCCAACGTCCTGACTTTC

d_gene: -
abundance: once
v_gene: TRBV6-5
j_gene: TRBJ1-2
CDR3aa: CASSYSWTATNYGYTF
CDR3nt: TGTGCCAGCAGTTACTCCTGGACAGCCACCAACTATGGCTACACCTTC

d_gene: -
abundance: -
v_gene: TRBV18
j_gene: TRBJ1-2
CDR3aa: CASSPLSEQPYGYTF
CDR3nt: TGTGCCAGCTCACCACTGTCCGAGCAACCCTATGGCTACACCTTC

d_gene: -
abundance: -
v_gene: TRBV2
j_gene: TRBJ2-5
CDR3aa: CASSEARETQYF
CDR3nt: TGTGCCAGCAGTGAAGCGCGGGAGACCCAGTACTTC

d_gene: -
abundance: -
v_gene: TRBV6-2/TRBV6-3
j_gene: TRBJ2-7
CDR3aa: CASSPGAGAPYEQYF
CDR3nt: TGTGCCAGCAGTCCCGGCGCGGGGGCCCCCTACGAGCAGTACTTC

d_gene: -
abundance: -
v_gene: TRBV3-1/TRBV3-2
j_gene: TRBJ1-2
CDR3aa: CASSQEGGRTYGYTF
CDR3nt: TGTGCCAGCAGCCAAGAGGGAGGGCGGACCTATGGCTACACCTTC

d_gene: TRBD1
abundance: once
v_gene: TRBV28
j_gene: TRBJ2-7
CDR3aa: CASSPAGQGYEQYF
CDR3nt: TGTGCCAGCAGCCCAGCGGGACAGGGCTACGAGCAGTACTTC

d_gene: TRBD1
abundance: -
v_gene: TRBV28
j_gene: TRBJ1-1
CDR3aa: CASSRQGAHTEAFF
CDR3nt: TGTGCCAGCAGTCGACAGGGGGCGCACACTGAAGCTTTCTTT

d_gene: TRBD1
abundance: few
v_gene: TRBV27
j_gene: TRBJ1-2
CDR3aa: CASKLGQGDYGYTF
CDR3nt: TGTGCCAGCAAACTTGGACAGGGAGACTATGGCTACACCTTC

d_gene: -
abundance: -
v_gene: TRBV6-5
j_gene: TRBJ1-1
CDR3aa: CASSYGQVMNTEAFF
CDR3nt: TGTGCCAGCAGTTACGGTCAGGTTATGAACACTGAAGCTTTCTTT

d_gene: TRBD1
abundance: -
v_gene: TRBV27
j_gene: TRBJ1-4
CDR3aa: CASSPGQGRNEKLFF
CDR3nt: TGTGCCAGCAGTCCCGGACAGGGGCGAAATGAAAAACTGTTTTTT

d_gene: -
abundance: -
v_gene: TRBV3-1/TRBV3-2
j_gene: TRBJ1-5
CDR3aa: CASSQDIEGQPQHF
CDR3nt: TGTGCCAGCAGCCAAGATATTGAGGGTCAGCCCCAGCATTTT

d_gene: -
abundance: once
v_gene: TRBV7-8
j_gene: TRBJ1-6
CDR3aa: CASSSAGRNSPLHF
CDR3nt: TGTGCCAGCAGCTCTGCCGGGAGGAATTCACCCCTCCACTTT

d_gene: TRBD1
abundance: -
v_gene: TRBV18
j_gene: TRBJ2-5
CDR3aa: CASSPLDREETQYF
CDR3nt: TGTGCCAGCTCACCCCTGGACAGGGAAGAGACCCAGTACTTC

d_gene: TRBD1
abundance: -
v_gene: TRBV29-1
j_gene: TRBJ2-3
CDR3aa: CSLGQGTDTQYF
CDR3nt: TGCAGCTTAGGACAGGGCACAGATACGCAGTATTTT

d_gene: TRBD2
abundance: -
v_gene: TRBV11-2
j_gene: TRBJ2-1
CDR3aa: CASSRAGGPDEQFF
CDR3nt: TGTGCCAGCAGCCGAGCGGGGGGGCCGGATGAGCAGTTCTTC

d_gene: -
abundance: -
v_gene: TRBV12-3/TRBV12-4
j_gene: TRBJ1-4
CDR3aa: CASSLGEDEKLFF
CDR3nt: TGTGCCAGCAGTTTAGGGGAGGACGAAAAACTGTTTTTT

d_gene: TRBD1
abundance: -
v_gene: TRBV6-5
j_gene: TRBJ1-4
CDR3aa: CASIDRGNEKLFF
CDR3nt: TGTGCCAGCATCGACAGGGGGAATGAAAAACTGTTTTTT

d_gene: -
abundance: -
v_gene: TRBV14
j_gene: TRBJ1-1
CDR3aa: CASSRIGTSNTEAFF
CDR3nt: TGTGCCAGCAGCCGGATTGGGACATCGAACACTGAAGCTTTCTTT

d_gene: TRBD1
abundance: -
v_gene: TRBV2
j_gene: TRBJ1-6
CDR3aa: CASRGGQGNSPLHF
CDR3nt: TGTGCCAGCAGGGGAGGACAGGGTAATTCACCCCTCCACTTT

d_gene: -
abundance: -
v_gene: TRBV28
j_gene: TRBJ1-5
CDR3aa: CATRSGNQPQHF
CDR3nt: TGTGCCACCCGGTCGGGCAATCAGCCCCAGCATTTT

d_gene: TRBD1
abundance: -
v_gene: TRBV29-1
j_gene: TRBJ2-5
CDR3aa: CSVKQGAGGETQYF
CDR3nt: TGCAGCGTTAAACAGGGGGCAGGTGGAGAGACCCAGTACTTC

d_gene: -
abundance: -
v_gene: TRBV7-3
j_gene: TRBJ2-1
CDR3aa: CASSLTSATYNEQFF
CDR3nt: TGTGCCAGCAGCTTAACTAGCGCCACCTACAATGAGCAGTTCTTC

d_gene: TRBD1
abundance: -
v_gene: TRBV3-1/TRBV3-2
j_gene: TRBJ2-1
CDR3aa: CASSQQLGQGSYNEQFF
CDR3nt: TGTGCCAGCAGCCAACAACTCGGACAGGGATCCTACAATGAGCAGTTCTTC

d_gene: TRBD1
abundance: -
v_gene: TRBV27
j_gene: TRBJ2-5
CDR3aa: CASRGQVQETQYF
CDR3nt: TGTGCCAGCAGGGGACAGGTTCAAGAGACCCAGTACTTC

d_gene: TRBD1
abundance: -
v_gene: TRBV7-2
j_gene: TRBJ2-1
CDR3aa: CASSPGQGSFYEQFF
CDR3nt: TGTGCCAGCAGCCCTGGACAGGGTAGTTTCTATGAGCAGTTCTTC

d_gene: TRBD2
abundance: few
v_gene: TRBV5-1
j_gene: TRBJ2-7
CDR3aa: CASRLAGSSYEQYF
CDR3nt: TGCGCCAGCAGACTAGCGGGAAGCTCCTACGAGCAGTACTTC

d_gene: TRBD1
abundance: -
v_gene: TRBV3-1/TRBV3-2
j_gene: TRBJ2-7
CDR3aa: CASSQGTVWQYF
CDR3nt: TGTGCCAGCAGCCAGGGGACAGTATGGCAGTACTTC

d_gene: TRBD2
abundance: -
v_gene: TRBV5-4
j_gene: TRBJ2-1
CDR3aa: CASSKTSGLTNEQFF
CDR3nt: TGTGCCAGCAGCAAAACTAGCGGGCTCACCAATGAGCAGTTCTTC

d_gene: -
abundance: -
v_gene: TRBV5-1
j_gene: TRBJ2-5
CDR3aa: CASTLDRQETQYF
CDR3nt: TGCGCCAGCACCTTAGACAGGCAAGAGACCCAGTACTTC

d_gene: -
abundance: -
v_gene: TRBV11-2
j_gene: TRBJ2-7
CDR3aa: CASSFAGAGNEQYF
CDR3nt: TGTGCCAGCAGCTTCGCAGGGGCGGGTAACGAGCAGTACTTC

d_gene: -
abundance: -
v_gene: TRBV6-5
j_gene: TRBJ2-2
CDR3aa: CASIKSGDTGELFF
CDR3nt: TGTGCCAGCATTAAGTCGGGGGACACCGGGGAGCTGTTTTTT

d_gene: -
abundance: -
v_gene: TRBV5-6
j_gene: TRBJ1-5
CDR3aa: CASSLGGGQPQHF
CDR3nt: TGTGCCAGCAGCTTAGGTGGAGGTCAGCCCCAGCATTTT

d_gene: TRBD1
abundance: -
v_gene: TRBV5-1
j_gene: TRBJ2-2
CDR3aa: CASSLDISGQGAGELFF
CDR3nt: TGCGCCAGCAGCTTGGATATTTCGGGACAGGGGGCCGGGGAGCTGTTTTTT

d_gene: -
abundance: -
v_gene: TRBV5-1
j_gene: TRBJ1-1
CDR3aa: CASSLTGEVTEAFF
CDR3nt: TGCGCCAGCAGCTTGACAGGTGAGGTCACTGAAGCTTTCTTT

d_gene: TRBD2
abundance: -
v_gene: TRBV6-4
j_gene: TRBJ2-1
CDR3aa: CASSRDYLSLQFF
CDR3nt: TGTGCCAGCAGCCGGGACTACCTATCACTTCAGTTCTTC

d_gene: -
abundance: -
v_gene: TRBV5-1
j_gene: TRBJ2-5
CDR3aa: CASGLQGSIETQYF
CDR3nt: TGCGCCAGCGGCCTACAGGGATCGATCGAGACCCAGTACTTC

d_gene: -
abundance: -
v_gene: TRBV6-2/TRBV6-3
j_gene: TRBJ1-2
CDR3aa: CASSLGHRRGNYGYTF
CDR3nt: TGTGCCAGCAGCCTCGGACACCGGAGAGGTAACTATGGCTACACCTTC

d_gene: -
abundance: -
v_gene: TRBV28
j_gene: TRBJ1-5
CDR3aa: CASSAGGFSNQPQHF
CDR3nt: TGTGCCAGCAGTGCCGGGGGGTTTAGCAATCAGCCCCAGCATTTT

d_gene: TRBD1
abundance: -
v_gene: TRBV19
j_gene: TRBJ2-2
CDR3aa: CASRPGTDNTGELFF
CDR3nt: TGTGCCAGTAGACCCGGGACAGATAACACCGGGGAGCTGTTTTTT